This T cell receptor beta chain is from a study of cytomegalovirus exposure and HLA in healthy donors. The PCR used 60 Vbeta and 13 Jbeta primers. Profiling relied on immunoSEQ multiplex PCR, and the TCRdb table lists in-frame clones only, not all of them. Of around 110,000 clones listed, 55% to 65% are singletons. Whole-study findings and limits: In vitro work confirmed that a few CMV-associated chains recognize CMV antigens. Reportedly, diagnosis of cytomegalovirus status by the classifier showed high specificity and sensitivity. The authors reported that TCR beta sequences could predict HLA-A and HLA-B alleles. These predictions were accurate for most subjects in the first cohort. While the bulk of TCR sequences proved rare, some public TCRs turned up in many donors.

The germline V gene encodes CDR1 SQVTM and CDR2 ANQGSEA. The CDR3 runs 14 residues. With 3 bases removed from V and 5 bases from J, the gap between germline ends came to 16 bases. As to this clone: Its target is unknown.

The chain has TRBV29-1 and TRBJ1-2, with D uncertain. The source material was PBMCs. The TCR comes from a woman aged 40 to 50 in good health and CMV-seropositive. CDR3 coding DNA: TGCAGCGTTGAGAGGGTGGGTGGGTATTATGGCTACACCTTC. This encodes CSVERVGGYYGYTF. The full variable domain, rest sourced from reference TRBV29-1 and TRBJ1-2, is SAVISQKPSRDICQRGTSLTIQCQVDSQVTMMFWYRQQPGQSLTLIATANQGSEATYESGFVIDKFPISRPNLTFSTLTVSNMSPEDSSIYLCSVERVGGYYGYTFGSGTRLTVV.